This TCR beta chain was identified in a study of vaccination and CD4 T cells after COVID-19. Study at large: In the convalescent cohort, there were six males and four females, two of them Hispanic. The post-vaccine samples came a median 72 days after dose two (range 14 to 241). A few convalescent patients underwent sampling at day 14 and then at days 161 to 241 post-vaccination, the study reports.

This clonotype was detected only a few times. Its antigen remains unidentified. The study, taken as a whole, reports: Within convalescent individuals, 304 out of 307 vaccine-specific clones proved to be spike mono-reactive.

Regarding time point: late sampling 161 to 241 days after vaccination in three convalescent patients. CDR3 length: 13 residues. After removal of 1 base from V and 3 bases from J, the junction contained 2 bases not matched to a gene. The germline gives CDR1 DFQATT, CDR2 SNEGSKA (reference sequence). TCRdb called the PCR reads again in MiXCR, with one record for every CDR3 protein. The sample holds about 30,000 distinct CDR3 sequences, around 50% seen once. The sequence was collected from a human donor who had recovered from COVID-19. The sample in question was CD4+ T cells from blood, obtained about 7 months after SARS-CoV-2 vaccination. The chain combines TRBV20-1 with TRBJ1-1; 7 nucleotides align to TRBD1. The CDR3 DNA reads as TGCAGTGCTAGAGGGACAGGCGACACTGAAGCTTTCTTT. Protein product: CSARGTGDTEAFF.